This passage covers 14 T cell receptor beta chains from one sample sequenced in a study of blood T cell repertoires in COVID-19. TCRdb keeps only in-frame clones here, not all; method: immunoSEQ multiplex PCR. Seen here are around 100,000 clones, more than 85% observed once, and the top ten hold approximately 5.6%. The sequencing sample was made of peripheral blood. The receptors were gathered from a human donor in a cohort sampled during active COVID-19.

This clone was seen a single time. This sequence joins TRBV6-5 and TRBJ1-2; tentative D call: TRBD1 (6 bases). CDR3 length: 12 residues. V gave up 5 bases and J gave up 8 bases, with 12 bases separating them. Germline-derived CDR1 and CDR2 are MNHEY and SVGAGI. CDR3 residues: CASSPDSGGYTF. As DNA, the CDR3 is TGTGCCAGCAGTCCGGACAGTGGGGGCTACACCTTC.

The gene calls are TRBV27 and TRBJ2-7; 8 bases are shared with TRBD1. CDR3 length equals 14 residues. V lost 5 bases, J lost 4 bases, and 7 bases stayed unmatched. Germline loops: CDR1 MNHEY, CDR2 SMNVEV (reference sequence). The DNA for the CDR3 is TGTGCCAGCAGTCCCCGACAGGGGAGGTACGAGCAGTACTTC. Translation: CASSPRQGRYEQYF.

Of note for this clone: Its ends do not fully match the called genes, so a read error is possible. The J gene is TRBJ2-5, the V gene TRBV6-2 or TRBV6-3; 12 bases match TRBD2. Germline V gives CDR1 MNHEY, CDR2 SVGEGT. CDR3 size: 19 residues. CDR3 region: CASSYPDSGTSGSREAQYF. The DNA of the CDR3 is TGTGCCAGCAGTTACCCTGACTCCGGGACTAGCGGGTCCCGAGAGGCCCAGTACTTC.

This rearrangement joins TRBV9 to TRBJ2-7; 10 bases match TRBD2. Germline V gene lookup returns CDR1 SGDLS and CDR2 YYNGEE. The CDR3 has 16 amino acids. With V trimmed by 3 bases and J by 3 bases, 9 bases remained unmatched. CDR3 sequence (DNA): TGTGCCAGCAGCGCAACCTATAGCGGGGGGTTCTACGAGCAGTACTTC. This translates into CASSATYSGGFYEQYF. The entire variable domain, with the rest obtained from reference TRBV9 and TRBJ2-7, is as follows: DSGVTQTPKHLITATGQRVTLRCSPRSGDLSVYWYQQSLDQGLQFLIQYYNGEERAKGNILERFSAQQFPDLHSELNLSSLELGDSALYFCASSATYSGGFYEQYFGPGTRLTVT.

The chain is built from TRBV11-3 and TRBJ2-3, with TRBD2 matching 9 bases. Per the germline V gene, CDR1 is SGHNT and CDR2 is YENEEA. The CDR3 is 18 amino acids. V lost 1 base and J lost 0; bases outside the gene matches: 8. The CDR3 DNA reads TGTGCCAGCAGCTTAGGCAGCGGGGGGTTCAGGAGCACAGATACGCAGTATTTT. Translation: CASSLGSGGFRSTDTQYF.

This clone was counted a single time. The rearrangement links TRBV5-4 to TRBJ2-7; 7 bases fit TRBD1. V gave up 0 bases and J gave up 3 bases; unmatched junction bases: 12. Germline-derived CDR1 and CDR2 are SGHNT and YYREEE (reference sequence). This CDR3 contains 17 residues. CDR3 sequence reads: CASSLDLQGIGNYEQYF. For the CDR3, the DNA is TGTGCCAGCAGCTTGGATTTACAGGGGATTGGGAACTACGAGCAGTACTTC.

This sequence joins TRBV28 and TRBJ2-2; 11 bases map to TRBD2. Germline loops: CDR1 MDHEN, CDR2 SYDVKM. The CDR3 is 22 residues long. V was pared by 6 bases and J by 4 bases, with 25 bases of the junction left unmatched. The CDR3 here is CASSTPPPLAGDPSVATGELFF. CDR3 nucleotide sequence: TGTGCCAGCAGCACCCCACCCCCACTAGCGGGAGATCCTAGTGTGGCCACCGGGGAGCTGTTTTTT.

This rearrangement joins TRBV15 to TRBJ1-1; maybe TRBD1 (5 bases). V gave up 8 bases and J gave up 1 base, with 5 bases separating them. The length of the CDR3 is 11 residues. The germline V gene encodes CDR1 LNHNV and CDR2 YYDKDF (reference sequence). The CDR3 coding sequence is TGTGCCACCGGACAGAACACTGAAGCTTTCTTT. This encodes CATGQNTEAFF.

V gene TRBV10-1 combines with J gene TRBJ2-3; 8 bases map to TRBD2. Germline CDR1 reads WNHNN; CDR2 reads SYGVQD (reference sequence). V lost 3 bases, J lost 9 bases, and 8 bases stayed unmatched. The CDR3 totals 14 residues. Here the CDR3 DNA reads TGCGCCAGCAGTGATCCAGACACGGGGGGGACGCAGTATTTT. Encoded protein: CASSDPDTGGTQYF.

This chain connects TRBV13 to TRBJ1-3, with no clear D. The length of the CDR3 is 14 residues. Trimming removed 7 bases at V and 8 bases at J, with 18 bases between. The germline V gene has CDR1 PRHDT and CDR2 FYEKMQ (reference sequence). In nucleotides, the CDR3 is TGTGCCAGCACCATAGCCCCCAACGGCGACACCATATATTTT. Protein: CASTIAPNGDTIYF.

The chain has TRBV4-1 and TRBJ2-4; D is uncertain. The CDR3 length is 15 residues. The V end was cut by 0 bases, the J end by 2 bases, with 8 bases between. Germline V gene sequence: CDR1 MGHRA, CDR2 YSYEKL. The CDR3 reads CASSQDRSTKNIQYF. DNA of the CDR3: TGCGCCAGCAGCCAAGATAGATCAACCAAAAACATTCAGTACTTC.

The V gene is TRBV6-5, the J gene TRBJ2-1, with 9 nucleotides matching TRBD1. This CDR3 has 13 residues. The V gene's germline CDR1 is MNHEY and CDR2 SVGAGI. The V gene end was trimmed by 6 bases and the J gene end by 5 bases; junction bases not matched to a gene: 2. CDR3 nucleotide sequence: TGTGCCAGCAGGGGACAGGGTAACAATGAGCAGTTCTTC. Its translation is CASRGQGNNEQFF.

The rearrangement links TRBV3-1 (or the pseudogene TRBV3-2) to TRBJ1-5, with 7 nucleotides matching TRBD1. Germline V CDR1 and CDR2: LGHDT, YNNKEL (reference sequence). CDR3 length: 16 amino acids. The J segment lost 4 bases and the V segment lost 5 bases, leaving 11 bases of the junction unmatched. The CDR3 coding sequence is TGTGCCAGCAGCAGCTCGGACAGGTTAGGGAATCAGCCCCAGCATTTT. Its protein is CASSSSDRLGNQPQHF.

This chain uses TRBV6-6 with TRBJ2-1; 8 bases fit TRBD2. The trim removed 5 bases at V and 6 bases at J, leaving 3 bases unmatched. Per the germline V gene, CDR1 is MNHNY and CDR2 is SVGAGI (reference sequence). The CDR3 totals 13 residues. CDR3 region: CASSGRGGNEQFF. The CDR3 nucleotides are TGTGCCAGCAGTGGCCGGGGGGGCAATGAGCAGTTCTTC.